The rows below give T cell receptor beta chains drawn from one sample of a study of regulatory T cells in long-lasting Graves disease. One entry per CDR3 protein, called by TCRdb with MiXCR from the multiplex PCR reads. The sample includes 500,000 to 700,000 distinct CDR3 sequences, 15% to 20% of them seen just once. These data were also filed under a second study, of T cells in Graves' hyperthyroidism and ophthalmopathy.

The input for sequencing was peripheral blood mononuclear cells (PBMCs), taken at new diagnosis, from a patient treated with antithyroid drugs. The receptors were sampled from a woman in her 30s with Graves disease. The CDR3 runs from the conserved cysteine through the conserved F or W. The order of the fields is J gene, D gene, clone size, V gene, CDR3 protein, CDR3 DNA. A D gene is named only where the DNA matches it firmly. Size tells how often a clone was seen (once, few, many) or the class of an expanded clone, and some rows leave it out.

TRBJ2-1	NA	NA	TRBV27	CASSPLGAGYNEQFF	TGTGCCAGCAGTCCCCTTGGAGCGGGCTACAATGAGCAGTTCTTC
TRBJ1-2	TRBD1	few	TRBV19	CASSNPRQGLTTSGYTF	TGTGCCAGTAGTAACCCAAGACAGGGGCTAACTACCAGTGGCTACACCTTC
TRBJ2-1	NA	NA	TRBV6-5	CASSSSRSQGLNNEQFF	TGTGCCAGCAGTTCAAGCAGATCGCAAGGGCTAAACAATGAGCAGTTCTTC
TRBJ1-6	NA	NA	TRBV4-2	CASSQEEGDNSPLHF	TGTGCCAGCAGCCAAGAGGAGGGGGATAATTCACCCCTCCACTTT
TRBJ2-3	TRBD2	many	TRBV7-2	CASSLGGRSLDTQYF	TGTGCCAGCAGCTTAGGCGGGAGGTCGTTAGATACGCAGTATTTT
TRBJ2-4	NA	few	TRBV28	CASSLGGSAKNIQYF	TGTGCCAGCAGTTTAGGGGGGTCAGCCAAAAACATTCAGTACTTC
TRBJ2-7	TRBD2	NA	TRBV2	CARAGLAGVSSEQYF	TGTGCCAGGGCGGGACTAGCGGGAGTATCTAGTGAGCAGTACTTC
TRBJ1-5	NA	NA	TRBV28	CASNDRRGSNQPQHF	TGTGCCAGCAACGACCGGAGGGGGAGCAATCAGCCCCAGCATTTT
TRBJ2-3	TRBD2	few	TRBV3-1	CASSQVTSGTTDTQYF	TGTGCCAGCAGCCAAGTCACTAGCGGAACCACAGATACGCAGTATTTT
TRBJ2-7	TRBD2	NA	TRBV20-1	CSAQIPVLAGGNEQYF	TGCAGTGCGCAGATCCCCGTACTAGCGGGAGGTAACGAGCAGTACTTC
TRBJ1-6	NA	many	TRBV12-3/TRBV12-4	CASSLALGPLHF	TGTGCCAGCAGTTTAGCGCTCGGGCCCCTCCACTTT
TRBJ2-7	NA	many	TRBV5-5	CASSSGPGTSWEQYF	TGTGCCAGCAGCTCCGGACCAGGGACGTCGTGGGAGCAGTACTTC
TRBJ1-1	NA	NA	TRBV4-1	CASSQVTGSWNTEAFF	TGCGCCAGCAGCCAGGTTACAGGGAGTTGGAACACTGAAGCTTTCTTT
TRBJ2-2	NA	many	TRBV11-2	CASSSQGPGELFF	TGTGCCAGCAGCTCTCAGGGTCCCGGGGAGCTGTTTTTT
TRBJ1-1	NA	many	TRBV7-3	CASSLTPLTEAFF	TGTGCCAGCAGCTTAACTCCCCTGACTGAAGCTTTCTTT
TRBJ1-1	TRBD1	many	TRBV2	CAKTRDRGVKAFF	TGTGCCAAAACGAGGGACAGGGGAGTGAAAGCTTTCTTT